The 6 T cell receptor beta chains reported below all come from one sample, sequenced in a study of T cell responses to AZD1222 COVID-19 vaccine. Sequencing was performed with immunoSEQ multiplex PCR; in TCRdb, only in-frame clones are kept and a portion is missing. The sample gives 200,000 or so clones, about 94% of which show up once; roughly 9.8% is in the top ten. The sequenced sample was peripheral blood, obtained on day 0 of AZD1222 vaccination. These receptors were obtained from an adult in good health.

The chain couples TRBV18 to TRBJ2-1; 10 positions match TRBD1. Germline CDR1 KGHSH, CDR2 LQKENI. The CDR3 loop spans 18 amino acids. Trimming took 3 bases from V and 6 from J; bases not matched to a gene: 14. CDR3: CASSPWGQGSATANEQFF. The CDR3 DNA is TGTGCCAGCTCACCTTGGGGACAGGGGTCCGCTACGGCCAATGAGCAGTTCTTC.

The chain is built from TRBV9 and TRBJ2-1; 8 nucleotides agree with TRBD2. Germline lookup yields CDR1 SGDLS and CDR2 YYNGEE. V trimming: 2 bases; J trimming: 4 bases; junction bases outside the gene matches: 8. The CDR3 length is 16 residues. The CDR3 region has the DNA TGTGCCAGCAGCGTTGTGGACGGGAGGGTTTACAATGAGCAGTTCTTC. It yields the protein CASSVVDGRVYNEQFF.

This chain uses TRBV6-5 with TRBJ2-5, with D possibly being TRBD2 (6 bases). The CDR3 spans 14 residues. Germline V gene lookup returns CDR1 MNHEY and CDR2 SVGAGI. The germline V and J ends were trimmed by 1 base and 1 base, with 7 bases remaining between them. The CDR3 reads CASSYWEAQETQYF. The CDR3, as DNA: TGTGCCAGCAGTTACTGGGAGGCCCAAGAGACCCAGTACTTC.

The chain has TRBV7-8 and TRBJ2-1; 7 bases map to TRBD2. V shed 1 base and J 3 bases; nucleotides not matched to a gene: 15. The V gene's germline CDR1 is SGHVS and CDR2 FQNEAQ. CDR3 length: 19 residues. The CDR3 bases are TGTGCCAGCAGCTTAGGGCTGATCCGGCTAGCGGTAGTCTACAATGAGCAGTTCTTC. This codes for CASSLGLIRLAVVYNEQFF. Together with reference TRBV7-8 and TRBJ2-1, the CDR3 gives the full variable domain: GAGVSQSPRYKVAKRGQDVALRCDPISGHVSLFWYQQALGQGPEFLTYFQNEAQLDKSGLPSDRFFAERPEGSVSTLKIQRTQQEDSAVYLCASSLGLIRLAVVYNEQFFGPGTRLTVL.

This chain uses TRBV19 with TRBJ2-3; D is uncertain. Germline CDR1 is LNHDA and CDR2 is SQIVND (reference sequence). Trimming removed 3 bases at V and 2 bases at J, with 12 bases between. The CDR3 totals 15 residues. CDR3 coding DNA: TGTGCCAGTAGTATTCTGAATAGGAACACAGATACGCAGTATTTT. The encoded protein is CASSILNRNTDTQYF.

The chain employs TRBV7-8 and TRBJ2-7, with no clear D. This CDR3 has 12 amino acids. Trimming left V 5 bases short and J 7 bases short, with 12 bases between. The germline gives CDR1 SGHVS, CDR2 FQNEAQ. This CDR3 is CASSGGVGEQYF. CDR3 bases: TGTGCCAGCAGCGGTGGGGTAGGAGAGCAGTACTTC.